These 18 T cell receptor beta chains were sequenced from one sample in a study of regulatory dendritic cells for organ transplantation. Allogeneic regulatory or mature dendritic cells were co-cultured for 5 days with CFSE-labeled sorted T cells at 1:10. This table comes from immunoSEQ multiplex PCR, and its TCRdb copy is limited to in-frame clones, with some not included. Of approximately 11,000 clones listed, about 90% are singletons. The antigens these receptors bind are not known. What was sequenced was naive CD8+ T cells from blood cultured with dendritic cells. Specified subset: CD45RA+ naive T cells. These receptors were obtained from a human donor in good health.

The J gene is TRBJ1-1, the V gene TRBV28; D remains unclear. The ends were cut back, 3 bases at V and 12 bases at J, with 14 bases in the middle. Germline assignment: CDR1 MDHEN and CDR2 SYDVKM. This CDR3 region has 12 residues. In DNA, the CDR3 is TGTGCCAGCAGTTTTAGCAGGCTCCCTTCTTTCTTT. Protein: CASSFSRLPSFF. The whole variable domain, remainder taken from reference TRBV28 and TRBJ1-1, is DVKVTQSSRYLVKRTGEKVFLECVQDMDHENMFWYRQDPGLGLRLIYFSYDVKMKEKGDIPEGYSVSREKKERFSLILESASTNQTSMYLCASSFSRLPSFFGQGTRLTVV.

This chain links TRBV5-4 with TRBJ1-2; D is perhaps TRBD1 (5 bases). Germline CDR1 SGHNT, CDR2 YYREEE (reference sequence). The CDR3 length is 15 residues. Trimming shortened V by 2 bases and J by 2 bases, and 13 bases separated the two germline ends. Written as DNA, the CDR3 is TGTGCCAGCAGCTTACCTCTGACAGCCAACTATGGCTACACCTTC. This codes for CASSLPLTANYGYTF. The full variable domain, with the rest looked up from reference TRBV5-4 and TRBJ1-2, is ETGVTQSPTHLIKTRGQQVTLRCSSQSGHNTVSWYQQALGQGPQFIFQYYREEENGRGNFPPRFSGLQFPNYSSELNVNALELDDSALYLCASSLPLTANYGYTFGSGTRLTVV.

Here the CDR3 DNA reads TGCGCCAGCGGCGGGGGGGGAACTGGCGGCTCCTACGAGCAGTACTTC. Protein sequence: CASGGGGTGGSYEQYF. The J gene is TRBJ2-7, the V gene TRBV4-1; TRBD2 matches 9 bases. Per the germline V gene, CDR1 is MGHRA and CDR2 is YSYEKL. The CDR3 spans 16 residues. V shed 8 bases, J shed 0 bases, and the junction held 11 bases outside the gene matches.

This chain links TRBV5-4 with TRBJ1-1, with a tentative D call TRBD1 (6 bases). Per the germline V gene, CDR1 is SGHNT and CDR2 is YYREEE (reference sequence). With 4 bases removed from V and 1 base from J, the gap between germline ends came to 11 bases. This CDR3 spans 14 amino acids. The chain's CDR3 is CASSLLTGNTEAFF. CDR3 in DNA: TGTGCCAGCAGCCTACTGACAGGGAACACTGAAGCTTTCTTT.

The chain has TRBV27 and TRBJ1-1; D gene unclear. The germline CDR1 and CDR2 sequences are MNHEY and SMNVEV (reference sequence). The CDR3 is made up of 15 amino acids. V lost 2 bases, J lost 5 bases, and 15 bases lay in between. The chain's CDR3 is CASSLTFSSETEAFF. DNA of the CDR3: TGTGCCAGCAGTTTAACTTTCTCGTCGGAGACTGAAGCTTTCTTT.

This clone was counted a single time. The chain links TRBV5-3 to TRBJ2-5, with D possibly being TRBD1 (7 bases). TRBV5-3 is recorded as an ORF, its role being uncertain. Trimming removed 0 bases at V and 0 bases at J, with 15 bases between. This CDR3 is 17 amino acids long. The CDR3 region is CARSLEGASADQETQYF. CDR3 sequence (DNA): TGTGCCAGAAGCTTGGAGGGGGCTAGCGCCGACCAAGAGACCCAGTACTTC.

The chain employs TRBV6-6 and TRBJ2-1, with TRBD1 as a possible D gene (6 bases). This CDR3 contains 12 residues. The V end lost 4 bases, the J end lost 14 bases, and 15 bases lay between the germline ends. Germline V gives CDR1 MNHNY, CDR2 SVGAGI (reference sequence). The CDR3 DNA reads TGTGCCAGCAGTTTCCCAGGGGAGATCGAGTTCTTC. Translated, it gives CASSFPGEIEFF.

The rearrangement uses TRBV19 and TRBJ2-7; TRBD1 matches 7 bases. V shed 9 bases, J shed 0 bases, and the junction held 5 bases outside the gene matches. The CDR3 runs 13 residues. In germline, CDR1 is LNHDA, CDR2 SQIVND (reference sequence). CDR3 DNA sequence: TGTGCCAGCCGGGACAGAACCTCCTACGAGCAGTACTTC. Translating it yields CASRDRTSYEQYF.

The chain recombines TRBV2 with TRBJ2-5; D gene unclear. The V gene's germline CDR1 is SNHLY and CDR2 FYNNEI. Between the trimmed V and J ends, which lost 7 bases and 4 bases, there was a span of 10 bases. This CDR3 has 12 residues. DNA for the CDR3: TGTGCCAGCAATACTGTAGGAGAGACCCAGTACTTC. Amino acid sequence: CASNTVGETQYF.

This clone was recorded only once. The chain combines TRBV4-3 with TRBJ2-1; 9 nucleotides line up with TRBD2. This CDR3 has 16 amino acids. Germline CDR1 LGHNA, CDR2 YSLEER. Trimming removed 3 bases from V and 5 bases from J; junction bases left unmatched: 8. The CDR3 loop reads CASSQLTGLANNEQFF. In nucleotides, the CDR3 is TGCGCCAGCAGCCAGCTTACGGGACTAGCCAACAATGAGCAGTTCTTC.

The chain joins TRBV29-1 to TRBJ1-5; D may be TRBD1 (5 bases). V gave up 5 bases and J gave up 5 bases, with 19 bases separating them. The CDR3 is made up of 15 amino acids. Germline-derived CDR1 and CDR2 are SQVTM and ANQGSEA. CDR3 sequence: CSVSVGDQSDQPQHF. CDR3 nucleotides: TGCAGCGTTTCAGTAGGGGACCAGTCCGATCAGCCCCAGCATTTT.

The V gene is TRBV28, the J gene TRBJ2-5; 9 bases are shared with TRBD1. The CDR3 extends over 16 amino acids. Germline V gives CDR1 MDHEN, CDR2 SYDVKM. Trimming took 3 bases from V and 5 from J; bases not matched to a gene: 10. The CDR3 reads CASSFGGQGVVETQYF. CDR3 nucleotide sequence: TGTGCCAGCAGTTTTGGGGGACAGGGTGTGGTGGAGACCCAGTACTTC.

The chain has TRBV7-8 and TRBJ1-5; D is unclear. Deletions cut 5 bases from V and 5 bases from J, with 7 bases between. The length of the CDR3 is 12 residues. Per the germline V gene, CDR1 is SGHVS and CDR2 is FQNEAQ. The CDR3 loop reads CASSLRDQPQHF. In DNA form, the CDR3 reads TGTGCCAGCAGCCTCCGGGATCAGCCCCAGCATTTT. Drawing the rest from reference TRBV7-8 and TRBJ1-5, the complete variable domain is GAGVSQSPRYKVAKRGQDVALRCDPISGHVSLFWYQQALGQGPEFLTYFQNEAQLDKSGLPSDRFFAERPEGSVSTLKIQRTQQEDSAVYLCASSLRDQPQHFGDGTRLSIL.

This clone has a single count. This chain joins TRBV9 and TRBJ2-7; 7 bases are shared with TRBD1. This CDR3 is built from 17 residues. In germline, CDR1 is SGDLS, CDR2 YYNGEE. Trimming removed 3 bases from V and 5 bases from J; junction bases left unmatched: 17. The CDR3 DNA reads TGTGCCAGCAGCGCCCGCAGATCGACAGGGAGAGTTGACGAGCAGTACTTC. It specifies CASSARRSTGRVDEQYF.

This clone was counted between two and nine times. The V and J genes are TRBV6-5 and TRBJ1-5; D might be TRBD1 (5 bases). Germline CDR1 reads MNHEY; CDR2 reads SVGAGI. The CDR3 is 15 residues long. V was pared by 0 bases and J by 3 bases, with 9 bases between. Here the CDR3 reads CASSYSKGPNQPQHF. For the CDR3, the DNA is TGTGCCAGCAGTTACTCGAAGGGACCCAATCAGCCCCAGCATTTT.

The rearrangement links TRBV6-5 to TRBJ2-7; D assignment may be TRBD1 or TRBD2 (5 bases each). This CDR3 has 12 residues. Germline V gene lookup returns CDR1 MNHEY and CDR2 SVGAGI. The V and J ends lost 2 bases and 5 bases respectively, with 7 bases between them. CDR3 residues: CASSYGGNEQYF. In nucleotides, the CDR3 is TGTGCCAGCAGTTACGGGGGTAACGAGCAGTACTTC.

The chain combines TRBV4-1 with TRBJ2-7; D remains unclear. CDR3 size: 15 residues. V was clipped by 1 base and J by 0 bases, with 10 bases between them. CDR1 is MGHRA and CDR2 is YSYEKL in the germline V gene. CDR3 sequence (DNA): TGCGCCAGCAGCCAAGTAGGATCTAGCTCCTACGAGCAGTACTTC. Its translation is CASSQVGSSSYEQYF.

The J gene is TRBJ1-1, the V gene TRBV4-3, with 12 bases identical to TRBD1. This CDR3 region has 16 residues. The germline V gene has CDR1 LGHNA and CDR2 YSLEER. J gave up 7 bases and V 4 bases, and 10 bases lay outside the gene matches. CDR3 amino acids: CASSPGTGGKFDEAFF. Here the CDR3 DNA reads TGCGCCAGCAGCCCTGGGACAGGGGGCAAATTTGATGAAGCTTTCTTT.